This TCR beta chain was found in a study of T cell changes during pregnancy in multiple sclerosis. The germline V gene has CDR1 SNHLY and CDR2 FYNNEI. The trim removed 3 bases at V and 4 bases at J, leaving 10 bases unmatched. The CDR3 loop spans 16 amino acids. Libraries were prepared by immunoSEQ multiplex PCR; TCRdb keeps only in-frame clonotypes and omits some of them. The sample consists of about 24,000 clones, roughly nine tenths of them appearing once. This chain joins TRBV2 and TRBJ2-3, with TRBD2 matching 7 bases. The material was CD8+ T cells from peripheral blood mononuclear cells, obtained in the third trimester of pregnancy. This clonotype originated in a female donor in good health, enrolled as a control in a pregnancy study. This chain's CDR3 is CASSEAGGWGADTQYF. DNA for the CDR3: TGTGCCAGCAGTGAGGCCGGGGGGTGGGGGGCAGATACGCAGTATTTT.